The 18 T cell receptor beta chains in this list originate from one sample, sequenced in a study of blood T cell repertoires in COVID-19. Sequencing was performed with immunoSEQ multiplex PCR; in TCRdb, only in-frame clones are kept and a portion is missing. In the table there are 310,000 or so clones, approximately 85% of which are singletons. Material for sequencing was peripheral blood. Receptors originate from a woman aged 45-59 years with acute or convalescent COVID-19.

V usage is TRBV7-9 and J usage is TRBJ2-1; 7 nucleotides match TRBD2. This CDR3 contains 17 residues. J gave up 4 bases and V 5 bases, and 14 bases lay outside the gene matches. In germline, CDR1 is SEHNR, CDR2 FQNEAQ (reference sequence). CDR3 DNA sequence: TGTGCCAGCAGCCGCGCGGGGCGGGGACTACAGTACAATGAGCAGTTCTTC. Encoded protein: CASSRAGRGLQYNEQFF. The full variable domain, rest sourced from reference TRBV7-9 and TRBJ2-1, is DTGVSQNPRHKITKRGQNVTFRCDPISEHNRLYWYRQTLGQGPEFLTYFQNEAQLEKSRLLSDRFSAERPKGSFSTLEIQRTEQGDSAMYLCASSRAGRGLQYNEQFFGPGTRLTVL.

V gene TRBV12-3 or TRBV12-4 combines with J gene TRBJ2-7; 8 bases align to TRBD2. V shed 10 bases and J 1 base; nucleotides not matched to a gene: 6. CDR3 size: 13 residues. In DNA, the CDR3 is TGTGCCAACACAATAGCGGGGTCCTACGAGCAGTACTTC. Encoded protein: CANTIAGSYEQYF.

This chain connects TRBV9 to TRBJ2-5, with 12 bases matching TRBD2. The trim removed 0 bases at V and 5 bases at J, leaving 2 bases unmatched. Germline values: CDR1 SGDLS, CDR2 YYNGEE. The CDR3 sequence is 15 residues long. In DNA form, the CDR3 reads TGTGCCAGCAGCGTAGGGGGGACTAGCGGGGAGACCCAGTACTTC. Its translation: CASSVGGTSGETQYF.

The rearrangement uses TRBV18 and TRBJ2-5; D possibly corresponds to TRBD1 (6 bases). Trimming removed 2 bases at V and 4 bases at J, with 11 bases between. The germline gives CDR1 KGHSH, CDR2 LQKENI. The CDR3 has 14 amino acids. This CDR3 is CASSPGGSPETQYF. CDR3 nucleotides: TGTGCCAGCTCACCAGGGGGCAGCCCAGAGACCCAGTACTTC.

The chain carries TRBV7-2 and TRBJ2-1; the D gene is possibly TRBD2 (6 bases). The germline V and J ends were trimmed by 4 bases and 9 bases, with 22 bases remaining between them. Germline-derived CDR1 and CDR2 are SGHTA and FQGNSA. The CDR3 is made up of 16 amino acids. CDR3 in DNA: TGTGCCAGCAGCTCCCGCGGTGCGGGATCATCATCTGAGCAGTTCTTC. It encodes CASSSRGAGSSSEQFF.

This clone was counted once. The chain is built from TRBV19 and TRBJ2-1; no clear D. The V gene lost 6 bases and the J gene lost 3 bases, with 6 bases spanning the gap. There are 12 residues in the CDR3. Germline CDR1 reads LNHDA; CDR2 reads SQIVND (reference sequence). CDR3: CASSRSYNEQFF. For the CDR3, the DNA is TGTGCCAGTAGCAGAAGCTACAATGAGCAGTTCTTC.

The chain recombines TRBV5-1 with TRBJ2-5, with D perhaps TRBD2 (6 bases). Germline V CDR1 and CDR2: SGHRS, YFSETQ. The CDR3 length is 16 residues. V was trimmed by 4 bases and J by 4 bases, leaving 20 bases between them. Written as DNA, the CDR3 is TGCGCCAGCAGCGCCCCCCCTCTTACTAGCATAGAGACCCAGTACTTC. Translation: CASSAPPLTSIETQYF. The whole variable domain, filled in from reference TRBV5-1 and TRBJ2-5, reads KAGVTQTPRYLIKTRGQQVTLSCSPISGHRSVSWYQQTPGQGLQFLFEYFSETQRNKGNFPGRFSGRQFSNSRSEMNVSTLELGDSALYLCASSAPPLTSIETQYFGPGTRLLVL.

The chain is built from TRBV11-2 and TRBJ2-7; TRBD1 aligns across 10 bases. Trimming cost V 5 bases and J 6 bases; bases outside gene matches: 4. The CDR3 is 13 residues long. In germline, CDR1 is SGHAT, CDR2 FQNNGV. The CDR3 loop reads CASSPRTGGEQYF. CDR3 coding DNA: TGTGCCAGCAGCCCCCGGACAGGGGGCGAGCAGTACTTC.

The V and J genes are TRBV28 and TRBJ2-5; D remains unclear. The germline CDR1 and CDR2 sequences are MDHEN and SYDVKM. The CDR3 runs 15 residues. Deletions cut 3 bases from V and 4 bases from J, with 15 bases between. DNA for the CDR3: TGTGCCAGCAGTTTCGGCTGGGCCTCCGGAGAGACCCAGTACTTC. Its protein product is CASSFGWASGETQYF.

The CDR3 DNA is TGTGCCAGCTCAGGTCCGACTAGCGGGTACAATGAGCAGTTCTTC. Amino acid sequence: CASSGPTSGYNEQFF. This sequence joins TRBV18 and TRBJ2-1; 10 nucleotides match TRBD2. The CDR3 consists of 15 residues. Germline CDR1 KGHSH, CDR2 LQKENI. Trimming took 5 bases from V and 4 from J; bases not matched to a gene: 5.

The chain couples TRBV7-9 to TRBJ1-2, with TRBD1 matching over 7 bases. V lost 6 bases to trimming and J lost 3 bases; unmatched junction nucleotides: 4. The CDR3 consists of 13 residues. CDR1 and CDR2 (germline): SEHNR, FQNEAQ (reference sequence). DNA of the CDR3: TGTGCCAGCAGGGCCGGGACAGACTATGGCTACACCTTC. Amino acid sequence: CASRAGTDYGYTF.

This clone was picked up one time. The chain carries TRBV30 and TRBJ1-1; tentative D call: TRBD1 (5 bases). V shed 4 bases and J shed 1 base, with 16 bases lying between them. CDR3 length equals 15 residues. The germline gives CDR1 GTSNPN, CDR2 SVGIG (reference sequence). In DNA, the CDR3 is TGTGCCTGGACGACCGACAGACCCTCGAACACTGAAGCTTTCTTT. Its protein is CAWTTDRPSNTEAFF.

The chain links TRBV11-2 to TRBJ1-1; 9 bases map to TRBD1. The germline V gene has CDR1 SGHAT and CDR2 FQNNGV. V lost 7 bases, J lost 5 bases, and 8 bases stayed unmatched. CDR3 size: 14 residues. The DNA for the CDR3 is TGTGCCAGCACCAGGACAGGGGTTCGAACTGAAGCTTTCTTT. It yields the protein CASTRTGVRTEAFF.

The chain couples TRBV9 to TRBJ2-5, with 7 positions matching TRBD2. The V segment lost 2 bases and the J segment 5 bases; nucleotides outside the gene matches: 6. This CDR3 spans 14 amino acids. Germline V gives CDR1 SGDLS, CDR2 YYNGEE. CDR3 region: CASSVGGTWETQYF. The DNA of the CDR3 is TGTGCCAGCAGCGTCGGGGGGACTTGGGAGACCCAGTACTTC.

The chain combines TRBV28 with TRBJ1-5; the D gene is possibly TRBD1 (5 bases). CDR1 and CDR2 (germline): MDHEN, SYDVKM. The CDR3 runs to 17 residues. V was shortened by 7 bases and J by 1 base, with 20 bases between the two germline ends. This chain's CDR3 is CASNPPRYGGSNQPQHF. The DNA of the CDR3 is TGTGCCAGCAATCCACCCCGATACGGGGGAAGCAATCAGCCCCAGCATTTT.

This sequence joins TRBV11-2 and TRBJ1-6; D might be TRBD1 (6 bases). Trimming took off 5 bases at V and 9 bases at J, with 17 bases between the two ends. Per germline, CDR1 SGHAT and CDR2 FQNNGV. CDR3 length: 15 amino acids. The CDR3, as DNA: TGTGCCAGCAGCCGCAACAGGGTCGGGACTTCACCCCTCCACTTT. Translated, it gives CASSRNRVGTSPLHF.

J is TRBJ1-2 and V is TRBV7-2, with 9 bases matching TRBD1. The CDR3 is 14 amino acids. Trimming at V came to 11 bases and at J to 3 bases, leaving 10 bases not matched to a gene. In germline, CDR1 is SGHTA, CDR2 FQGNSA. The CDR3 DNA follows: TGTGCCCTCAGCTTACAGGGGGCCGACTATGGCTACACCTTC. Encoded protein: CALSLQGADYGYTF. The whole variable domain, filled in from reference TRBV7-2 and TRBJ1-2, reads GAGVSQSPSNKVTEKGKDVELRCDPISGHTALYWYRQSLGQGLEFLIYFQGNSAPDKSGLPSDRFSAERTGGSVSTLTIQRTQQEDSAVYLCALSLQGADYGYTFGSGTRLTVV.

This clone has just a few counts. V and J are TRBV7-2 and TRBJ2-3, with 11 positions matching TRBD2. Trimming cost V 5 bases and J 4 bases; bases outside gene matches: 5. CDR1 is SGHTA, CDR2 FQGNSA, per germline. This CDR3 is built from 15 residues. The CDR3: CASSPFSGRADTQYF. In DNA form, the CDR3 reads TGTGCCAGCAGCCCCTTTAGCGGGAGGGCAGATACGCAGTATTTT.